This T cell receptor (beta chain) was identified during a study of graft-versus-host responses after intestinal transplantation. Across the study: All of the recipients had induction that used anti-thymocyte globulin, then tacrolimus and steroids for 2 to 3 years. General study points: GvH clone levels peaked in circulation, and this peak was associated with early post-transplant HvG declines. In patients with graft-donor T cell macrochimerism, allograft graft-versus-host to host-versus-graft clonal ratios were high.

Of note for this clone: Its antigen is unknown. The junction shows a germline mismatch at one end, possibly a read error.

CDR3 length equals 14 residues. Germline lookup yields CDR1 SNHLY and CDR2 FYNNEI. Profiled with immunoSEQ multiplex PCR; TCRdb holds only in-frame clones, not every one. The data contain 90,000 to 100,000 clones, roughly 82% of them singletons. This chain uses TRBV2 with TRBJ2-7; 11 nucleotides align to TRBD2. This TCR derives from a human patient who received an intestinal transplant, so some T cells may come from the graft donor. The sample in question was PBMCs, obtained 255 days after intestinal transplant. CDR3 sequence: CASSEVSGRAGWSF. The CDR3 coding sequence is TGTGCCAGCAGTGAAGTTAGCGGGAGGGCCGGGTGGTCATTC.